This entry is about one TCR beta chain. Its specificity is unknown. With 60 Vbeta and 13 Jbeta primers, the PCR was carried out. The repertoire was sequenced with immunoSEQ multiplex PCR; TCRdb's copy has only in-frame clones and lacks some. Of over 45,000 clones listed, 78% are singletons. This CDR3 region has 13 residues. Germline V gives CDR1 MNHEY, CDR2 SMNVEV (reference sequence). Trimming took 6 bases from V and 5 from J, leaving 14 bases between them. The data originate from a study of cytomegalovirus exposure and HLA in healthy donors. Whole-study results and caveats: Sequencing depth roughly uniform across donors was assumed in presence/absence analyses. Serostatus for CMV was the only available immune exposure information. Reports indicate that TCR beta sequences accurately predicted the HLA-A and HLA-B alleles of most subjects.

J is TRBJ2-7 and V is TRBV27; a weak D match, TRBD1 (6 bases). Material for sequencing was PBMCs. This clonotype originated in a female donor in good health and CMV-seronegative. DNA of the CDR3: TGTGCCAGCAGACGGGACATAAGGAACGAGCAGTACTTC. Its protein product is CASRRDIRNEQYF.